This T cell receptor (beta chain) was recovered during a study of shared clonotypes between healthy human individuals. General observations from the study: Only blood samples were collected, and tissue repertoires likely differ.

Sequencing used immunoSEQ multiplex PCR; TCRdb keeps in-frame clones, though not all of them. The repertoire includes over a million clones, roughly 75% of them detected once, and about 1.5% sits in the top ten. Donors included only healthy HIV-negative adults lacking recent acute infections or vaccinations. Only a few counts were recorded for this clone. No antigen is known for it. The germline V gene encodes CDR1 SGHNT and CDR2 YYREEE (reference sequence). The CDR3 length is 16 residues. Losses at the gene ends were 4 bases for V and 3 bases for J; bases not matched to a gene: 7. The sample consisted of memory CD4+ T cells sorted from blood. Specified subset: CD45RA-negative fraction. The receptor was isolated from a man between 18 and 35 years old in good health. The V and J genes are TRBV5-4 and TRBJ2-3; 11 bases fit TRBD1. For the CDR3, the DNA is TGTGCCAGCAGCAAGGGCCGGGACAGGGGGACAGATACGCAGTATTTT. It translates to CASSKGRDRGTDTQYF.